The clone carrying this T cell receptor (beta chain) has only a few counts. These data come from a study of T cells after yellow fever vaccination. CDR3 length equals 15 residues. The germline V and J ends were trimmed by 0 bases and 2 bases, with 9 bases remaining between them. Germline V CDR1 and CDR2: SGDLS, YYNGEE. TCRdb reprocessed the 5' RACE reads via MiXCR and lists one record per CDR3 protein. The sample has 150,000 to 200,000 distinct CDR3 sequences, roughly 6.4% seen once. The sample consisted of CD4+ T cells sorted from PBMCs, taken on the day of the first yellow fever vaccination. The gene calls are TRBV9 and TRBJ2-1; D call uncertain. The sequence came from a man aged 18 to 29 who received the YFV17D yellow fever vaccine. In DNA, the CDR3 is TGTGCCAGCAGCGTAGACCCGGCCGCCTACAATGAGCAGTTCTTC. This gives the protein CASSVDPAAYNEQFF.